The clone carrying this TCR beta chain is a singleton in its sample. Sequence at one end of the junction differs from germline and may be a read error. The CDR3 contains 14 residues. Per the germline V gene, CDR1 is MNHEY and CDR2 is SMNVEV (reference sequence). This entry comes from a study of blood T cell repertoires in COVID-19. Overall study context: Specimens from acute and convalescent COVID-19 originated in the United States, Italy and Spain.

Sequencing was performed with immunoSEQ multiplex PCR; in TCRdb, only in-frame clones are kept and a portion is missing. The data hold under 35,000 clones, with around 87% observed a single time. Specimen: peripheral blood. The TCR comes from a human donor in a cohort sampled during active COVID-19. V is TRBV27 and J is TRBJ1-2; no clear D. CDR3 bases: TGTGCCAGCAGTCCCCGCGAACCCCGGCTTTCTTGGAGCTTC. Protein: CASSPREPRLSWSF.